This T cell receptor beta chain was sequenced for a study of OX40 agonist ivuxolimab in advanced cancers. With respect to the entire study: The costimulatory receptor OX40 (CD134) was targeted by ivuxolimab, a fully human IgG2 agonistic monoclonal antibody. Of the roughly 50 dose-escalation patients, hepatocellular carcinoma was present in about 20, melanoma in approximately 15, renal cell carcinoma in 9 and head and neck cancer in 9. The paper covers the monotherapy dose-escalation part of the phase I ivuxolimab trial, which included N ≈ 50 patients. Patients were allowed to have had prior anti-PD-1, anti-PD-L1 or anti-CTLA-4 therapy, and approximately 40% of the dose-escalation patients had been treated with checkpoint inhibitors. The point of sequencing TCRbeta in the periphery was to test whether ivuxolimab changed TCR sequence diversity and drove clonal T-cell expansion. In the dose-escalation cohort, 75% to 90% of patients were male, and the mean age was around 65 years with a range of about 23 to 79. Partial responses were achieved by three dose-escalation patients, of whom one had hepatocellular carcinoma and two had cutaneous melanoma. Intravenous ivuxolimab was administered to patients every 2 weeks at six dose levels: 0.01, 0.1, 0.3, 1.5, 3 and 10 mg/kg. Overall study results and their limits: At doses from 0.1 to 3.0 mg/kg, clonal expansion was seen in both CD4+ and CD8+ blood T cells between baseline and week 6. Low levels of normalized T-cell clonal expansion were also seen in some patients who did not respond. In partial responders in the 0.1-3.0 mg/kg groups, normalized peripheral clonal expansion was found to be among the lowest, especially among CD8+ T cells. Which antigens the clonally expanded peripheral T cells were specific for was not determined. After ivuxolimab, more expanded clones were found on average in CD8+ T cells than in CD4+ T cells.

Patients with a history of autoimmune disease or receiving systemic immunosuppression were excluded from the trial. In every dose cohort, peripheral blood was drawn for TCR sequencing at baseline, cycle 4 day 1, and cycle 7 day 1. Samples came from an open-label, multicenter, first-in-human phase I dose-escalation trial of ivuxolimab. Adults with locally advanced or metastatic head and neck squamous cell, hepatocellular, melanoma or renal cell carcinoma were enrolled in the trial. CD4+ and CD8+ T cells were sorted separately from peripheral blood before TCR sequencing. For sequencing of the TCRbeta CDR3 region, genomic DNA was extracted from the sorted cells. The immunoSEQ Assay was used for sequencing of TCRbeta CDR3 regions. What TCRdb holds here is the immuneACCESS table cut down to in-frame rearrangements. Part of the clones is not present; checked against another copy, under half of the missing clones reflect an unresolved V gene, and the others are unexplained. This sample is represented by roughly 43,000 clones; about 90% of them were singletons. The ten largest clones add up to more than 55% of the sample.

The germline V gene sets CDR1 to MNHEY and CDR2 to SVGAGI. The CDR3 starts with the cysteine, ends with the phenylalanine, and has 13 residues. The DNA shown is the 39-base CDR3, in frame from base 1. V is cut by 3 bases and J by 9 bases, and the space between the germline ends is 9 bases. As concerns this clone: The antigen it binds to is not known. One base away there is no much larger clone; base qualities are not given.

This specimen consisted of CD4+ or CD8+ T cells sorted from blood, obtained in a trial of the OX40 agonist ivuxolimab. The sequence links TRBV6-5 to TRBJ1-6; the D gene remains uncertain. The TCR comes from an adult with an advanced solid tumor such as melanoma, head and neck, liver or kidney cancer. The CDR3: CASSYTMGSPLHF. The nucleotide sequence reads as follows: TGTGCCAGCAGTTATACCATGGGTTCACCCCTCCACTTT.